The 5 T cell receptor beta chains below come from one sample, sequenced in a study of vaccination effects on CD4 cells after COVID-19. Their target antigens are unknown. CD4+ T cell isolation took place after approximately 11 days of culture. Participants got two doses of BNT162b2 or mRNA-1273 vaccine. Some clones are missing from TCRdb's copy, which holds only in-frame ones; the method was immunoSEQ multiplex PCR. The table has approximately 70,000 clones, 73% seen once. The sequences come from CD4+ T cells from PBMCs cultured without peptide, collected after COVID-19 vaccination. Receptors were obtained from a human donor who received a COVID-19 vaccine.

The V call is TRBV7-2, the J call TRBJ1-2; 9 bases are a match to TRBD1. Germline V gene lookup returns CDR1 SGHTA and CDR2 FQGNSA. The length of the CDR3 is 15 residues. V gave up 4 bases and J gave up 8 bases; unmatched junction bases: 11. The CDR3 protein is CASSSSSGTGIGYTF. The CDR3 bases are TGTGCCAGCAGCTCATCCTCCGGGACAGGGATCGGCTACACCTTC. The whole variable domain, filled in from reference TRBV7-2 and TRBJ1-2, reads GAGVSQSPSNKVTEKGKDVELRCDPISGHTALYWYRQSLGQGLEFLIYFQGNSAPDKSGLPSDRFSAERTGGSVSTLTIQRTQQEDSAVYLCASSSSSGTGIGYTFGSGTRLTVV.

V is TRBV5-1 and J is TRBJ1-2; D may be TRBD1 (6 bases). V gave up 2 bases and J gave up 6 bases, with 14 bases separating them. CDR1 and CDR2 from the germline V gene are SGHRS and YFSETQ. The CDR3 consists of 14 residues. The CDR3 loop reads CASSFTGIVDGYTF. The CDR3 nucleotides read TGCGCCAGCAGCTTTACAGGGATTGTAGATGGCTACACCTTC.

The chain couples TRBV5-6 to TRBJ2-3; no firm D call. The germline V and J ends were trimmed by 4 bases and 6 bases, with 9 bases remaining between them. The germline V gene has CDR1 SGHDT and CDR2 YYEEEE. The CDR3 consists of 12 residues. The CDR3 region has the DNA TGTGCCAGCAGCCCAACCGCGGATACGCAGTATTTT. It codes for CASSPTADTQYF.

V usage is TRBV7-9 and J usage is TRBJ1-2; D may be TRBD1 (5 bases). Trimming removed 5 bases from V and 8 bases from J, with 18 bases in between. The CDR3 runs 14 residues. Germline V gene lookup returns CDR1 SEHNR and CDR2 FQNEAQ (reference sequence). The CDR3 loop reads CASSTAGALGGYTF. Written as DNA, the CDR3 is TGTGCCAGCAGCACCGCCGGGGCCCTGGGAGGCTACACCTTC.

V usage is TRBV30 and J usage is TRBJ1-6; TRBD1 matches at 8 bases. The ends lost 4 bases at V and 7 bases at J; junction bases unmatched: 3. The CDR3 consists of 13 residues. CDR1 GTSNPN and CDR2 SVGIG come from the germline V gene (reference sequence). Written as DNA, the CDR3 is TGTGCCTGGACCGGGACAGGCAATTCACCCCTCCACTTT. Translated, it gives CAWTGTGNSPLHF.